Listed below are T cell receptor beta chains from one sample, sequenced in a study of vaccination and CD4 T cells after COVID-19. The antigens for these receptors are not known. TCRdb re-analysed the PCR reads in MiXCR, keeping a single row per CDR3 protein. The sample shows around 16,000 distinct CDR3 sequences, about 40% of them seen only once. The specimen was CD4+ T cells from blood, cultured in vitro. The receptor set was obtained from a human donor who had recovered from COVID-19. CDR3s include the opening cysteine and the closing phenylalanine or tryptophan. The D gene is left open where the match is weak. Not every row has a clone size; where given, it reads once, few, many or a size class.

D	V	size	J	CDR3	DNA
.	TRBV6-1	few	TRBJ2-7	CASSELGVLYEQYF	TGTGCCAGCAGTGAACTGGGGGTTTTGTACGAGCAGTACTTC
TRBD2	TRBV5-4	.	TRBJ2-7	CASSSHPTSGTYEQYF	TGTGCCAGCAGCTCGCACCCGACTAGCGGTACCTACGAGCAGTACTTC
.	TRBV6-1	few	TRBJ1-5	CASSDTVKNQPQHF	TGTGCCAGCAGTGACACAGTGAAGAATCAGCCCCAGCATTTT
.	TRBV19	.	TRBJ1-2	CASSRRGYGYTF	TGTGCCAGTAGTCGGCGGGGTTATGGCTACACCTTC
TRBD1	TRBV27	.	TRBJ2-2	CASRPMGGQVHTGELFF	TGTGCCAGCAGACCCATGGGGGGACAGGTTCACACCGGGGAGCTGTTTTTT
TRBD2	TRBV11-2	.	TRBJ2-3	CASSLGLREAADTQYF	TGTGCCAGCAGCTTAGGGCTGCGGGAGGCTGCAGATACGCAGTATTTT
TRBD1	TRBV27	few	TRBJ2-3	CASSNDRGVGTDTQYF	TGTGCCAGCAGCAACGACAGGGGCGTGGGCACAGATACGCAGTATTTT
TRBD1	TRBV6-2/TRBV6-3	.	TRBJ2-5	CASSRDSWETQYF	TGTGCCAGCAGTAGGGACAGTTGGGAGACCCAGTACTTC
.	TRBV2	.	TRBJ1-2	CASTQREAYGYTF	TGTGCCAGCACCCAGCGGGAGGCCTATGGCTACACCTTC
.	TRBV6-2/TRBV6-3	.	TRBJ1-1	CASSSAGLSSTEAFF	TGTGCCAGCAGTTCGGCAGGTCTTTCGAGCACTGAAGCTTTCTTT
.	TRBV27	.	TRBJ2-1	CASSLRRAHFNEQFF	TGTGCCAGCAGTTTAAGGAGGGCCCATTTCAATGAGCAGTTCTTC
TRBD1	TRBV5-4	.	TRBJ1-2	CASSFRDRVAYGYTF	TGTGCCAGCAGCTTCCGGGACAGGGTGGCCTATGGCTACACCTTC
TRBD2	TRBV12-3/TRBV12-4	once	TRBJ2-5	CASSRRLAQETQYF	TGTGCCAGCAGCCGTCGACTAGCGCAAGAGACCCAGTACTTC
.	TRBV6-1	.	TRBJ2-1	CASSEASSRNEQFF	TGTGCCAGCAGTGAAGCTTCGAGCAGGAATGAGCAGTTCTTC
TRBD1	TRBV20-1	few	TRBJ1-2	CSAPDRRNYGYTF	TGCAGTGCTCCGGACAGGCGTAACTATGGCTACACCTTC
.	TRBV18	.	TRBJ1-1	CASSPRSMNTEAFF	TGTGCCAGCTCACCACGGTCCATGAACACTGAAGCTTTCTTT
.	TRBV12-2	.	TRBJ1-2	CASRYRQGGGYTF	TGTGCAAGTCGCTATCGACAGGGAGGAGGCTACACCTTC
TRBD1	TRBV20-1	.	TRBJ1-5	CSARGTAYSNQPQHF	TGCAGTGCGAGAGGGACAGCTTATAGCAATCAGCCCCAGCATTTT
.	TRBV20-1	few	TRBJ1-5	CSARDLQGGQPQHF	TGCAGTGCTAGAGATCTGCAGGGTGGACAGCCCCAGCATTTT
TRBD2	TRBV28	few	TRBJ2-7	CATNLPSGNEQYF	TGTGCCACAAACCTCCCTAGCGGGAACGAGCAGTACTTC
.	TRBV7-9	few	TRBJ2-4	CASSIFPTGEAKNIQYF	TGTGCCAGCAGCATATTCCCCACGGGGGAAGCCAAAAACATTCAGTACTTC
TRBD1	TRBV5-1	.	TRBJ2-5	CASSNRQGAIQETQYF	TGCGCCAGCAGCAACCGACAGGGGGCGATACAAGAGACCCAGTACTTC
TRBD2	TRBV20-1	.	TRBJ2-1	CSARAPGLAGVANGVSNEQFF	TGCAGTGCTAGAGCACCGGGACTAGCGGGAGTGGCCAACGGGGTGAGCAATGAGCAGTTCTTC
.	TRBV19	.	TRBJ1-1	CASSIEGQMNTEAFF	TGTGCCAGTAGTATAGAGGGGCAAATGAACACTGAAGCTTTCTTT
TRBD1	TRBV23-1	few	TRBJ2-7	CASSPRFEGQGTYEQYF	TGCGCCAGCAGTCCACGGTTTGAGGGACAGGGCACCTACGAGCAGTACTTC
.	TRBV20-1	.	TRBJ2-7	CSARAPVGLATYEQYF	TGCAGTGCTAGAGCCCCAGTCGGGCTAGCAACGTACGAGCAGTACTTC
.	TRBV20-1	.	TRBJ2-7	CSASGQGYEQYF	TGCAGTGCTAGTGGTCAGGGCTACGAGCAGTACTTC
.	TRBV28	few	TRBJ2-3	CAICPGSLSTDTQYF	.
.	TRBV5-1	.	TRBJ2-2	CASSLVQNANTGELFF	TGCGCCAGCAGCTTGGTTCAGAACGCGAACACCGGGGAGCTGTTTTTT
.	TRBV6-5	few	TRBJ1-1	CASSYQGRTEAFF	TGTGCCAGCAGTTACCAGGGGCGGACTGAAGCTTTCTTT
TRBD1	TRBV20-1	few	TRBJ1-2	CSARVVQGAGYGYTF	TGCAGTGCTAGAGTCGTCCAGGGGGCAGGCTATGGCTACACCTTC
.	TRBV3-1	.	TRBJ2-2	CASSNRVAGELFF	TGTGCCAGCAGCAACAGGGTAGCCGGGGAGCTGTTTTTT
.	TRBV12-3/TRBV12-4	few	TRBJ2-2	CASSRRSTGELFF	TGTGCCAGCAGTCGGAGAAGCACCGGGGAGCTGTTTTTT
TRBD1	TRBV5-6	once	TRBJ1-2	CASSLTGAYGYTF	TGTGCCAGCAGCTTGACAGGGGCCTATGGCTACACCTTC
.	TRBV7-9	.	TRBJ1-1	CASSPRTAMNTEAFF	TGTGCCAGCAGCCCAAGGACAGCGATGAACACTGAAGCTTTCTTT
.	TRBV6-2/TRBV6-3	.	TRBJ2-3	CASSTVRGSTDTQYF	TGTGCCAGCTCTACCGTGCGGGGAAGCACAGATACGCAGTATTTT
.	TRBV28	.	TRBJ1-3	CASSSGVSGGNTIYF	TGTGCCAGCAGCTCGGGTGTTTCGGGGGGAAACACCATATATTTT
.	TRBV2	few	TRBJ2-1	CASSSGPNNEQFF	TGTGCCAGCAGTTCCGGGCCAAACAATGAGCAGTTCTTC
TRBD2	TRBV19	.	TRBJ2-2	CASGGLAGYGELFF	TGTGCCAGTGGGGGACTAGCGGGTTACGGGGAGCTGTTTTTT
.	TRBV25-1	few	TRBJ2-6	CASSDPLTRVLTF	TGTGCCAGCAGTGACCCCCTCACGCGCGTCCTGACTTTC
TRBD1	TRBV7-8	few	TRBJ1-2	CASSLLGQATNYGYTF	TGTGCCAGCAGCTTACTGGGACAGGCAACTAACTATGGCTACACCTTC